One sample yielded the 5 T cell receptor beta chains listed below, sequenced in a study of cytomegalovirus exposure and HLA in healthy donors. The PCR contained 60 Vbeta and 13 Jbeta primers. TCRdb keeps only in-frame clones here, not all; method: immunoSEQ multiplex PCR. The sample holds 90,000 to 150,000 clones, approximately 77% seen once. The sequenced material came from PBMCs. The origin of the receptors is a man aged 45-60 years in good health and CMV-seropositive.

This chain uses TRBV5-6 with TRBJ1-1; D is unresolved. Looked up from germline, CDR1 is SGHDT and CDR2 is YYEEEE. The CDR3 runs to 14 residues. Deletions cut 0 bases from V and 1 base from J, with 7 bases between. CDR3 coding DNA: TGTGCCAGCAGCTTGGAAACAAGGAACACTGAAGCTTTCTTT. Amino acids: CASSLETRNTEAFF.

Regarding this clone: At one of its ends the junction is not consistent with the germline gene, which may arise from a read error. In DNA form, the CDR3 reads TGTGCAAGCAGCTTAGGAGGTAGCCCTGAGCAGTTCTTC. Amino acids: CASSLGGSPEQFF. The genes are TRBV7-6 and TRBJ2-1, with D tentatively TRBD2 (5 bases). Germline-derived CDR1 and CDR2 are SGHVS and FNYEAQ. The CDR3 runs 13 residues.

This chain uses TRBV27 with TRBJ2-7; a possible D gene is TRBD2 (6 bases). The CDR3 is made up of 14 amino acids. Trimming cost V 7 bases and J 0 bases, with 13 bases left between them. Germline CDR1 MNHEY, CDR2 SMNVEV (reference sequence). In nucleotides, the CDR3 is TGTGCCAGCAAAAGGGGACTGAGCTCCTACGAGCAGTACTTC. Its translation is CASKRGLSSYEQYF.

The chain uses TRBV5-4 and TRBJ1-2; D is unresolved. The CDR3 runs 13 residues. Germline loops: CDR1 SGHNT, CDR2 YYREEE (reference sequence). With 0 bases removed from V and 8 bases from J, the gap between germline ends came to 11 bases. DNA of the CDR3: TGTGCCAGCAGCTTGGATGCCAGGTGGGGCTACACCTTC. It specifies CASSLDARWGYTF.

V and J are TRBV30 and TRBJ1-5, with TRBD1 matching over 9 bases. V shed 5 bases and J 0 bases; nucleotides not matched to a gene: 2. CDR3 size: 14 residues. The germline V gene has CDR1 GTSNPN and CDR2 SVGIG (reference sequence). CDR3 loop: CAWGGQGSNQPQHF. The CDR3 DNA reads TGTGCCTGGGGGGGACAGGGTAGCAATCAGCCCCAGCATTTT. The full variable domain, with the rest looked up from reference TRBV30 and TRBJ1-5, is SQTIHQWPATLVQPVGSPLSLECTVEGTSNPNLYWYRQAAGRGLQLLFYSVGIGQISSEVPQNLSASRPQDRQFILSSKKLLLSDSGFYLCAWGGQGSNQPQHFGDGTRLSIL.